The clone carrying this TCR beta chain came up once. Its antigen is unidentified. The junction does not match germline at one end; this may be a read error. Assay used: immunoSEQ multiplex PCR; TCRdb lists only in-frame clones, some missing. The repertoire holds some 2 million clones, with over 85% as singletons. This sample was taken from a study of shared clonotypes between healthy human individuals. Points from the study as a whole: Sequencing depth was a factor that was expected to affect clonotype sharing among donors.

The CDR3 spans 15 residues. CDR1 and CDR2 from the germline V gene are SSHAT and FNYEAQ (reference sequence). CD45RO-negative, CCR7-selected cells formed the naive CD8 fraction, which excluded terminally differentiated effector memory CD45RA+ cells. Specimen: naive CD8+ T cells sorted from blood. The chain is built from TRBV7-7 and TRBJ2-7, with TRBD1 matching 10 bases. This clonotype was obtained from a man between 18 and 35 years old in good health. The CDR3 DNA is TGTGCTAGCAGCGAGGGACAGGGGACGGCCTACGAGCAGTACTTC. It yields the protein CASSEGQGTAYEQYF.